These 20 T cell receptor beta chains share one sample of origin, sequenced in a study of early T cells in non-severe SARS-CoV-2 infection. Using its own MiXCR run on the 5' RACE reads, TCRdb lists one record per CDR3 protein. The table shows tens of thousands of distinct CDR3 sequences, with less than 10% occurring only once. The sequenced sample consisted of whole blood. The receptors here all came from an adult who was a healthcare worker with PCR-confirmed SARS-CoV-2 infection or an uninfected control (not recorded which).

Ten or more counts support this clonotype. The V gene is TRBV10-3, the J gene TRBJ2-2; 10 nucleotides match TRBD2. With V trimmed by 9 bases and J by 0 bases, 10 bases remained unmatched. The CDR3 runs 17 residues. The germline gives CDR1 ENHRY, CDR2 SYGVKD. The chain's CDR3 is CAMARASGGPNTGELFF. The CDR3 DNA reads as TGTGCCATGGCAAGGGCTAGCGGGGGACCGAACACCGGGGAGCTGTTTTTT.

This clonotype was detected ten times or more. The rearrangement uses TRBV25-1 and TRBJ2-7; no clear D. The germline V gene has CDR1 MGHDK and CDR2 SYGVNS. Deletions cut 1 base from V and 5 bases from J, with 12 bases between. CDR3 length equals 14 residues. The CDR3 loop is CASSELLAVNEQYF. The CDR3 DNA sequence: TGTGCCAGCAGTGAATTATTAGCCGTGAACGAGCAGTACTTC.

This clonotype was observed many times. The chain couples TRBV27 to TRBJ2-3; 7 bases are a match to TRBD2. This CDR3 has 16 residues. CDR1 and CDR2 (germline): MNHEY, SMNVEV (reference sequence). V was clipped by 4 bases and J by 2 bases; unmatched bases: 9. CDR3 in amino acids: CASSSERGLLTDTQYF. DNA of the CDR3: TGTGCCAGCAGTTCGGAGCGGGGCCTCCTCACAGATACGCAGTATTTT.

The rearrangement uses TRBV28 and TRBJ2-3, with no clear D. In germline, CDR1 is MDHEN, CDR2 SYDVKM. V gave up 3 bases and J gave up 2 bases, with 6 bases separating them. CDR3 length equals 13 residues. This CDR3 is CASSFPVTDTQYF. DNA for the CDR3: TGTGCCAGCAGTTTCCCCGTCACAGATACGCAGTATTTT.

This clonotype was recorded many times. The V and J genes are TRBV10-3 and TRBJ2-3; 13 bases align to TRBD2. J gave up 5 bases and V 11 bases, and 7 bases lay outside the gene matches. Per the germline V gene, CDR1 is ENHRY and CDR2 is SYGVKD. The CDR3 has 14 residues. The CDR3 region is CALSRLAGGDTQYF. The DNA for the CDR3 is TGTGCCCTTTCCAGACTAGCGGGGGGAGATACGCAGTATTTT.

This clonotype was observed at least ten times. The V gene is TRBV20-1, the J gene TRBJ2-1; 11 positions agree with TRBD1. The V gene end was trimmed by 0 bases and the J gene end by 6 bases; junction bases not matched to a gene: 1. Germline loops: CDR1 DFQATT, CDR2 SNEGSKA (reference sequence). The CDR3 contains 14 residues. The DNA of the CDR3 is TGCAGTGCTAGAGACGGGACAGGGGGCAATGAGCAGTTCTTC. Protein sequence: CSARDGTGGNEQFF.

This clonotype was recorded at least ten times. V gene TRBV10-3 combines with J gene TRBJ2-7; 7 bases match TRBD1. Germline V gene lookup returns CDR1 ENHRY and CDR2 SYGVKD. V gave up 6 bases and J gave up 0 bases; unmatched junction bases: 5. This CDR3 is 14 amino acids long. The CDR3 sequence is CAIRTGTDSYEQYF. Written as DNA, the CDR3 is TGTGCCATCAGGACCGGGACAGACTCCTACGAGCAGTACTTC.

This clonotype showed up many times. The rearrangement uses TRBV19 and TRBJ2-1, with TRBD2 as a possible D gene (6 bases). The germline V gene encodes CDR1 LNHDA and CDR2 SQIVND (reference sequence). This CDR3 has 14 residues. Trimming shortened V by 7 bases and J by 2 bases, and 12 bases separated the two germline ends. For the CDR3, the DNA is TGTGCCAGTACCCCAGCGGGCCCCTACAATGAGCAGTTCTTC. Protein sequence: CASTPAGPYNEQFF.

This clonotype was recorded a few times. The CDR3 is CASSFGVSEQYF. CDR3 coding DNA: TGTGCCAGCAGCTTTGGGGTCTCCGAGCAGTACTTC. The chain couples TRBV5-5 to TRBJ2-7; D is ambiguous. The CDR3 contains 12 residues. Germline V gene sequence: CDR1 SGHKS, CDR2 YYEKEE (reference sequence). Deletions cut 2 bases from V and 6 bases from J, with 9 bases between.

This rearrangement joins TRBV19 to TRBJ2-7; unclear D gene. Germline CDR1 LNHDA, CDR2 SQIVND (reference sequence). This CDR3 is 14 amino acids long. V dropped 5 bases and J dropped 3 bases, with 14 bases sitting between them. CDR3: CASSVAPGDYEQYF. The CDR3 DNA reads as TGTGCCAGTAGTGTAGCCCCCGGCGACTACGAGCAGTACTTC.

The V call is TRBV28, the J call TRBJ1-2; 7 nucleotides align to TRBD1. The V gene's germline CDR1 is MDHEN and CDR2 SYDVKM. This CDR3 has 13 residues. With V trimmed by 7 bases and J by 3 bases, 5 bases remained unmatched. The CDR3 DNA sequence: TGTGCCAGCATGCCCGGACAGGACTATGGCTACACCTTC. Translated: CASMPGQDYGYTF.

This clonotype was counted at least ten times. The chain combines TRBV7-6 with TRBJ2-2, with D tentatively TRBD1 (5 bases). The V gene lost 4 bases and the J gene lost 3 bases, with 12 bases spanning the gap. The CDR3 is 15 amino acids. Germline CDR1 SGHVS, CDR2 FNYEAQ. The CDR3 DNA reads as TGTGCCAGCAGCTCCCTGGGGCAGGACACCGGGGAGCTGTTTTTT. Its protein product is CASSSLGQDTGELFF. Combining the CDR3 with reference TRBV7-6 and TRBJ2-2 gives the whole variable domain GAGVSQSPRYKVTKRGQDVALRCDPISGHVSLYWYRQALGQGPEFLTYFNYEAQQDKSGLPNDRFSAERPEGSISTLTIQRTEQRDSAMYRCASSSLGQDTGELFFGEGSRLTVL.

Ten or more counts support this clonotype. The chain links TRBV5-1 to TRBJ2-4, with D perhaps TRBD1 (5 bases). Trimming pared 4 bases from V and 0 bases from J, leaving 14 bases between. Germline CDR1 is SGHRS and CDR2 is YFSETQ. CDR3 length: 16 amino acids. The CDR3, as DNA: TGCGCCAGCAGCACCCAGGGCCCCCTAGCCAAAAACATTCAGTACTTC. This gives the protein CASSTQGPLAKNIQYF.

This clonotype was detected a few times. The chain uses TRBV19 and TRBJ1-1; 9 nucleotides line up with TRBD1. The V gene's germline CDR1 is LNHDA and CDR2 SQIVND (reference sequence). The CDR3 runs to 14 residues. The V and J ends lost 2 bases and 3 bases, in that order; junction bases with no gene match: 1. The CDR3 protein is CASSIWDRDTEAFF. Here the CDR3 DNA reads TGTGCCAGTAGTATATGGGACAGGGACACTGAAGCTTTCTTT.

The chain combines TRBV3-2 with TRBJ2-2. TRBV3-2 corresponds to a pseudogene. The length of the CDR3 is 17 residues. The CDR3: CASSQDILGGNTGELFF. The CDR3 DNA sequence: TGTGCCAGCAGCCAAGATATCCTAGGCGGGAACACCGGGGAGCTGTTTTTT.

In its sample, this clonotype was seen many times. The chain carries TRBV4-1 and TRBJ2-7; D is unclear. Looked up from germline, CDR1 is MGHRA and CDR2 is YSYEKL. This CDR3 spans 15 amino acids. V was pared by 0 bases and J by 7 bases, with 16 bases between. CDR3 region: CASSQDASPGLEQYF. The CDR3 DNA is TGCGCCAGCAGCCAAGACGCGTCTCCGGGCTTGGAGCAGTACTTC.

The chain couples TRBV29-1 to TRBJ2-1, with TRBD2 matching 9 bases. This CDR3 comprises 14 residues. Trimming took 4 bases from V and 4 from J; bases not matched to a gene: 5. CDR1 SQVTM and CDR2 ANQGSEA come from the germline V gene. CDR3 sequence: CSVGASGVYNEQFF. CDR3 sequence (DNA): TGCAGCGTTGGAGCTAGCGGGGTTTACAATGAGCAGTTCTTC.

This clonotype was seen repeatedly, ten times or more. The V and J genes are TRBV11-2 and TRBJ1-2; D not certain. The germline V gene has CDR1 SGHAT and CDR2 FQNNGV. V was trimmed by 0 bases and J by 8 bases, leaving 10 bases between them. This CDR3 is 13 amino acids long. The CDR3 region has the DNA TGTGCCAGCAGCTTAGACACCCGTTACGGCTACACCTTC. This gives the protein CASSLDTRYGYTF.

This chain connects TRBV5-1 to TRBJ2-5; 11 positions match TRBD2. CDR1 SGHRS and CDR2 YFSETQ come from the germline V gene. The ends lost 1 base at V and 3 bases at J; junction bases unmatched: 8. The CDR3 totals 17 residues. CDR3 sequence: CASSLMVTSGVKETQYF. DNA of the CDR3: TGCGCCAGCAGCTTGATGGTGACTAGCGGGGTTAAAGAGACCCAGTACTTC.

The chain combines TRBV10-3 with TRBJ2-2, with 10 bases lining up with TRBD1. Per germline, CDR1 ENHRY and CDR2 SYGVKD. This CDR3 is 13 amino acids long. J was trimmed by 6 bases and V by 9 bases; bases with no gene match: 4. CDR3 sequence: CAIDRGQAGELFF. In DNA, the CDR3 is TGTGCCATAGACAGGGGGCAGGCCGGGGAGCTGTTTTTT.